A selection of T cell receptor beta chains follows, all from one sample in a study of blood T cell repertoires in COVID-19. The repertoire was sequenced with immunoSEQ multiplex PCR; TCRdb's copy has only in-frame clones and lacks some. The sample has a few hundred thousand clones; roughly 85% are singletons. What was sequenced was peripheral blood. These receptor sequences come from a woman aged 18-35 years with acute or convalescent COVID-19. The CDR3 runs from the conserved cysteine through the conserved F or W. D genes are given only for firm matches. Clone sizes are given selectively: once, few, many, or a class where the clone is expanded.

j_call d_call clone_size v_call cdr3_aa cdr3_nt
TRBJ1-2 NA few TRBV9 CASSVVEGMNYGYTF TGTGCCAGCAGCGTAGTGGAGGGCATGAACTATGGCTACACCTTC
TRBJ1-6 NA NA TRBV28 CASTPPGDSPLHF TGTGCCAGCACCCCTCCGGGAGATTCACCCCTCCACTTT
TRBJ2-2 TRBD1 NA TRBV7-3 CASSSYVDRVTGELFF TGTGCCAGCAGCTCATACGTGGACAGGGTTACCGGGGAGCTGTTTTTT
TRBJ1-2 TRBD1 NA TRBV4-2 CASSQDRGTGYGYTF TGTGCCAGCAGCCAAGATAGGGGGACAGGCTATGGCTACACCTTC
TRBJ1-1 NA NA TRBV24-1 CATRVIGWAEAFF TGTGCCACCAGAGTTATCGGGTGGGCTGAAGCTTTCTTT
TRBJ1-1 NA NA TRBV15 CATSRDREGGNTEAFF TGTGCCACCAGCAGAGACAGGGAAGGGGGAAACACTGAAGCTTTCTTT
TRBJ1-1 NA NA TRBV2 CASSDRGEGTEAFF TGTGCCAGCAGTGATCGAGGTGAGGGCACTGAAGCTTTCTTT
TRBJ1-1 NA NA TRBV12-5 CASGLVLRGNTEAFF TGTGCTAGTGGTTTGGTACTCAGGGGGAACACTGAAGCTTTCTTT
TRBJ2-2 NA NA TRBV5-6 CASSRKFRDTTGELFF TGTGCCAGCAGCCGTAAATTCCGGGACACCACCGGGGAGCTGTTTTTT
TRBJ2-7 NA NA TRBV11-2 CASSLATGSYEQYF TGTGCCAGCAGCTTAGCAACCGGCTCCTACGAGCAGTACTTC
TRBJ1-6 TRBD1 NA TRBV29-1 CSVRTGNNSPLHF TGCAGCGTGAGGACAGGGAATAATTCACCCCTCCACTTT
TRBJ2-7 NA few TRBV28 CASSLPGLRTGEQYF TGTGCCAGCAGTCTGCCGGGACTTCGAACCGGCGAGCAGTACTTC
TRBJ1-2 NA NA TRBV5-8 CASSLRIRVNYGYTF TGTGCCAGCAGCTTGCGAATCAGGGTCAACTATGGCTACACCTTC
TRBJ1-6 NA NA TRBV14 CASSPFRTADSPLHF TGTGCCAGCAGCCCGTTCCGGACAGCGGATTCACCCCTCCACTTT
TRBJ1-4 NA NA TRBV2 CASSAQGFNEKLFF TGTGCCAGCAGTGCACAGGGATTTAATGAAAAACTGTTTTTT
TRBJ2-7 TRBD1 NA TRBV7-6 CASSRGTGFKAYEQYF TGTGCCAGCAGTCGCGGGACAGGGTTTAAAGCCTACGAGCAGTACTTC
TRBJ2-7 NA NA TRBV19 CASSMQGNNEQYF TGTGCCAGTAGTATGCAGGGTAACAACGAGCAGTACTTC
TRBJ2-3 NA NA TRBV9 CASSGGTTGPTDTQYF TGTGCCAGCAGCGGGGGAACAACAGGGCCCACAGATACGCAGTATTTT
TRBJ1-1 TRBD1 NA TRBV29-1 CSGIDRGRLGTEAFF TGCAGCGGTATTGACAGGGGGCGGCTCGGCACTGAAGCTTTCTTT
TRBJ2-5 TRBD2 NA TRBV2 CASIYLAGSQETQYF TGTGCCAGCATATATCTAGCGGGCTCCCAAGAGACCCAGTACTTC
TRBJ1-1 TRBD1 NA TRBV7-3 CASSLGTVPNTEAFF TGTGCCAGCAGCCTCGGGACAGTGCCCAACACTGAAGCTTTCTTT
TRBJ1-4 TRBD1 few TRBV9 CASSAQGAGIEKLFF TGTGCCAGCAGCGCGCAGGGGGCCGGGATTGAAAAACTGTTTTTT
TRBJ2-3 TRBD1 NA TRBV18 CASSPMAGQGTDTQYF TGTGCCAGCTCACCAATGGCGGGACAGGGGACAGATACGCAGTATTTT
TRBJ2-1 NA NA TRBV7-8 CASSLGRISRLLYNEQFF TGTGCCAGCAGCTTAGGTAGGATTAGCCGATTACTCTACAATGAGCAGTTCTTC
TRBJ2-5 TRBD2 NA TRBV19 CASSALAGDRETQYF TGTGCCAGTAGTGCCCTAGCGGGAGATCGAGAGACCCAGTACTTC
TRBJ2-1 TRBD2 NA TRBV7-9 CASSLPTTSGSFNEQFF TGTGCCAGCAGCTTACCGACTACTAGCGGGAGTTTCAATGAGCAGTTCTTC
TRBJ1-6 NA NA TRBV25-1 CATGAVSPYNSPLHF TGTGCCACCGGAGCCGTGTCGCCCTATAATTCACCCCTCCACTTT
TRBJ1-2 NA NA TRBV9 CASSHPHQTVNYGYTF TGTGCCAGCAGCCACCCCCACCAGACAGTTAACTATGGCTACACCTTC